This is a list of T cell receptor beta chains from one sample in a study of cytomegalovirus exposure and HLA in healthy donors. Clones were read by immunoSEQ multiplex PCR, and TCRdb kept only the in-frame ones, dropping some. Seen here are 100,000 or so clones, 78% observed once, and the top ten hold around 1.3%. Material: PBMCs. These receptors were taken from a man between 25 and 39 years old in good health and CMV-seronegative. Both conserved end residues are part of each CDR3. A D gene is named only where the DNA matches it firmly. The size field is filled for only some rows; it gives once, few, many or a size class.

v_gene	len	d_gene	abundance	j_gene	CDR3aa	CDR3nt
TRBV7-8	14	.	.	TRBJ1-6	CASSLDGGDSPLHF	TGTGCCAGCAGCTTGGACGGGGGGGATTCACCCCTCCACTTT
TRBV10-3	17	.	once	TRBJ2-1	CAINTPDSQGGYNEQFF	TGTGCCATCAACACTCCGGACTCCCAAGGGGGTTACAATGAGCAGTTCTTC
TRBV5-1	18	TRBD2	.	TRBJ2-7	CASSWWTSGGDSSYEQYF	TGCGCCAGCAGCTGGTGGACTAGCGGGGGCGACAGCTCCTACGAGCAGTACTTC
TRBV5-6	15	TRBD1	few	TRBJ2-5	CASARDRGGQETQYF	TGTGCCAGCGCTAGGGACAGGGGAGGCCAAGAGACCCAGTACTTC
TRBV29-1	16	TRBD2	.	TRBJ2-1	CSVGLAGEVSYNEQFF	TGCAGCGTGGGACTAGCGGGAGAGGTATCCTACAATGAGCAGTTCTTC
TRBV4-1	15	.	once	TRBJ2-7	CASSQGETRVLEQYF	TGCGCCAGCAGCCAAGGGGAGACTAGGGTCCTCGAGCAGTACTTC
TRBV5-6	15	TRBD1	.	TRBJ2-7	CASSLGPGGSYEQYF	TGTGCCAGCAGCTTGGGGCCAGGGGGCTCCTACGAGCAGTACTTC
TRBV7-9	13	TRBD1	.	TRBJ2-3	CASSLGTGDTQYF	TGTGCCAGCAGCTTGGGGACAGGCGATACGCAGTATTTT
TRBV30	16	.	.	TRBJ2-7	CAWSPPPDSQRYEQYF	TGTGCCTGGAGCCCCCCCCCGGACTCCCAAAGGTACGAGCAGTACTTC
TRBV19	15	TRBD1	.	TRBJ1-1	CASSTRQGVDTEAFF	TGTGCCAGTAGTACTCGACAGGGGGTGGACACTGAAGCTTTCTTT
TRBV23-1	17	TRBD1	once	TRBJ1-5	CASSLTGANCSNQPQHF	TGCGCCAGCAGTCTGACAGGGGCTAATTGCAGCAATCAGCCCCAGCATTTT
TRBV4-2	17	.	.	TRBJ2-2	CASSQDSPRLYTGELFF	TGTGCCAGCAGCCAAGATTCCCCCCGACTCTACACCGGGGAGCTGTTTTTT
TRBV15	17	.	few	TRBJ2-1	CATSRDHRETPGHEQFF	TGTGCCACCAGCAGAGATCATCGGGAGACTCCCGGTCATGAGCAGTTCTTC
TRBV5-4	15	.	.	TRBJ2-6	CASSFTINQANVLTF	TGTGCCAGCAGCTTTACAATCAACCAGGCCAACGTCCTGACTTTC
TRBV28	15	.	.	TRBJ1-5	CASSLGAGAGQPQHF	TGTGCCAGCAGTTTAGGGGCAGGGGCTGGGCAGCCCCAGCATTTT
TRBV11-2	14	.	.	TRBJ2-1	CASSLEGPWDEQFF	TGTGCCAGCAGCTTAGAGGGCCCATGGGATGAGCAGTTCTTC
TRBV5-1	15	TRBD1	.	TRBJ2-7	CASSLERDRAYEQYF	TGCGCCAGCAGCTTGGAGCGGGACAGGGCTTACGAGCAGTACTTC
TRBV11-3	14	.	.	TRBJ1-6	CASSLDGLGSTLHF	TGTGCCAGCAGCTTAGATGGGCTCGGTTCAACCCTCCACTTT
TRBV4-2	17	TRBD1	.	TRBJ1-5	CASSRLGGQANNQPQHF	TGTGCCAGCAGCCGACTAGGGGGACAGGCGAACAATCAGCCCCAGCATTTT
TRBV7-9	12	.	.	TRBJ2-5	CASSLARETQYF	TGTGCCAGCAGCTTAGCCAGGGAGACCCAGTACTTC
TRBV4-3	16	.	.	TRBJ1-2	CASSRTPTAANYGYTF	TGCGCCAGCAGCCGAACGCCGACAGCAGCTAACTATGGCTACACCTTC
TRBV27	17	.	.	TRBJ1-5	CASSSPSGGSGIQPQHF	TGTGCCAGCAGTTCCCCATCGGGGGGGTCGGGTATACAGCCCCAGCATTTT
TRBV19	11	.	.	TRBJ2-7	CASSSAYEQYF	TGTGCCAGTAGCTCCGCGTACGAGCAGTACTTC
TRBV27	17	.	.	TRBJ2-2	CASSLSWARANTGELFF	TGTGCCAGCAGTTTATCGTGGGCCAGGGCGAACACCGGGGAGCTGTTTTTT
TRBV9	16	TRBD1	once	TRBJ2-5	CASSVQGARAQETQYF	TGTGCCAGCAGCGTTCAGGGGGCGCGGGCACAAGAGACCCAGTACTTC
TRBV9	13	TRBD1	.	TRBJ2-7	CASSGGQGYEQYF	TGTGCCAGCAGCGGGGGACAGGGCTACGAGCAGTACTTC
TRBV29-1	12	.	.	TRBJ1-2	CSVVEGNYGYTF	TGCAGCGTTGTTGAGGGTAACTATGGCTACACCTTC
TRBV28	12	.	.	TRBJ2-2	CASRYDTGELFF	TGTGCCAGCAGGTATGACACCGGGGAGCTGTTTTTT
TRBV2	10	.	.	TRBJ2-7	CASSEDWQYF	TGTGCCAGCAGCGAAGACTGGCAGTACTTC